The source of this T cell receptor (beta chain) is a study of blood T cells in healthy people across ages. Combining a sample-barcoded 5' primer with a J-beta primer mix, a second PCR ran for roughly 7 to 11 cycles. Each CDR3 protein is one row after TCRdb ran MiXCR on the 5' RACE reads. The table has around 800,000 distinct CDR3 sequences, approximately 65% seen once; the top ten hold around a quarter. Total RNA, at least 6 micrograms per sample, came from PBMCs. CDR1 and CDR2 (germline): SGHTA, FQGNSA. There are 15 residues in the CDR3. The sample consisted of blood. This chain uses TRBV7-2 with TRBJ2-4; either TRBD1 or TRBD2 may fit D (5 bases each). The DNA end is more similar to TRBJ2-5, so the J call may be wrong. The clonotype comes from a man younger than 40 in good health. The CDR3 nucleotides read TGTGCCAGCAGCCTTAATGAGGGGACCCAAGAGACCCAGTACTTC. It translates to CASSLNEGTQETQYF.